This passage covers 8 T cell receptor beta chains from one sample sequenced in a study of regulatory and conventional T cells in RAG deficiency. The sorted conventional CD4+ T cells were CD25-low and CD127-high, with genomic DNA sequenced. The protocol was immunoSEQ multiplex PCR, while the TCRdb copy is restricted to in-frame clones and leaves out a portion. The sample shows tens of thousands of clones, 90% to 95% of them seen only once. These data are also associated with another study on regulatory T cells. That work contributes: The PCR used 52 TRBV and 13 TRBJ primers.

Sequenced sample: CD4+ T cells sorted from blood. These receptor sequences come from a human donor in good health.

This clone has only one observation. The CDR3 DNA reads TGTGCCAGCTCACCATATACGGACAGGTTGAGCTCTGGGGCCAACGTCCTGACTTTC. Translating it yields CASSPYTDRLSSGANVLTF. This chain joins TRBV18 and TRBJ2-6; 7 bases are a match to TRBD1. CDR1 is KGHSH and CDR2 is LQKENI in the germline V gene. The length of the CDR3 is 19 residues. Losses at the gene ends were 2 bases for V and 0 bases for J; bases not matched to a gene: 10.

J is TRBJ2-3 and V is TRBV2; D might be TRBD1 (5 bases). The germline V gene encodes CDR1 SNHLY and CDR2 FYNNEI. Trimming took off 3 bases at V and 4 bases at J, with 8 bases between the two ends. The length of the CDR3 is 13 residues. The CDR3 DNA sequence: TGTGCCAGCAGTGATGGCAGGGCAGATACGCAGTATTTT. Residues: CASSDGRADTQYF.

The chain is built from TRBV27 and TRBJ1-6; 8 bases match TRBD1. The J segment lost 6 bases and the V segment lost 5 bases, leaving 6 bases of the junction unmatched. The CDR3 spans 15 residues. CDR1 is MNHEY and CDR2 is SMNVEV in the germline V gene (reference sequence). CDR3 DNA: TGTGCCAGCAGTCTAGCAGGGGGCCTTAATTCACCCCTCCACTTT. It is translated as CASSLAGGLNSPLHF.

This chain joins TRBV5-4 and TRBJ2-1; D gene ambiguous. Trimming removed 0 bases at V and 5 bases at J, with 12 bases between. CDR1 is SGHNT, CDR2 YYREEE, per germline (reference sequence). This CDR3 has 15 residues. CDR3 sequence: CASSLGGRSHNEQFF. The CDR3 DNA sequence: TGTGCCAGCAGCTTGGGTGGCAGGTCACACAATGAGCAGTTCTTC. The full variable domain, its missing parts supplied by reference TRBV5-4 and TRBJ2-1, is ETGVTQSPTHLIKTRGQQVTLRCSSQSGHNTVSWYQQALGQGPQFIFQYYREEENGRGNFPPRFSGLQFPNYSSELNVNALELDDSALYLCASSLGGRSHNEQFFGPGTRLTVL.

The chain links TRBV6-5 to TRBJ1-1; 7 bases fit TRBD1. Germline assignment: CDR1 MNHEY and CDR2 SVGAGI. After removal of 4 bases from V and 1 base from J, the junction contained 3 bases not matched to a gene. The CDR3 has 14 amino acids. Here the CDR3 reads CASSLDRANTEAFF. The CDR3 DNA sequence: TGTGCCAGCAGTTTAGACAGGGCGAACACTGAAGCTTTCTTT.

The DNA for the CDR3 is TGTGCCAGCAGCCAAGGCAGCCAGGTACCTTACAATGAGCAGTTCTTC. Its translation is CASSQGSQVPYNEQFF. V usage is TRBV4-2 and J usage is TRBJ2-1; D gene ambiguous. CDR3 size: 16 residues. Trimming took off 1 base at V and 4 bases at J, with 14 bases between the two ends. Germline V gene data show CDR1 as LGHNA and CDR2 as YNFKEQ.

This chain links TRBV5-5 with TRBJ2-1, with 10 bases matching TRBD2. Germline V gene sequence: CDR1 SGHKS, CDR2 YYEKEE (reference sequence). The V segment lost 0 bases and the J segment 0 bases; nucleotides outside the gene matches: 6. The CDR3 extends over 18 amino acids. The chain's CDR3 is CASSLVLAGLSSYNEQFF. The CDR3 DNA is TGTGCCAGCAGCTTGGTACTAGCGGGGTTGAGCTCCTACAATGAGCAGTTCTTC.

This rearrangement joins TRBV19 to TRBJ2-5; 11 positions agree with TRBD2. This CDR3 has 16 residues. With 7 bases clipped from V and 5 bases from J, the junction kept 12 bases outside the gene matches. Germline CDR1 is LNHDA and CDR2 is SQIVND (reference sequence). The CDR3 here is CASTPGTSGLGETQYF. The CDR3 DNA is TGTGCCAGTACCCCGGGGACTAGCGGTCTGGGGGAGACCCAGTACTTC.